This T cell receptor beta chain was sequenced during a study of PD-1 blockade in classical Hodgkin lymphoma. About the study: Patients were administered nivolumab (3 mg/kg intravenously) every 2 weeks. Whole-study results and caveats: Repertoires differed for reasons still undefined, possibly disease activity or prior therapy. Nivolumab initiated under 1 year post-ASCT led to patient exclusion. By C4D1 there was a significant rise in CD4+ TCR diversity but not in CD8+ TCR diversity.

Time point here: cycle 4 day 1 (C4D1), after 6 weeks of nivolumab. Every patient was affected by relapse after autologous stem cell transplantation, while exposure to brentuximab vedotin was not uniform. As to this clone: The antigen remains unidentified.

The V gene's germline CDR1 is SGHNT and CDR2 YENEEA. J lost 3 bases, V lost 9 bases, and 8 bases had no gene match. This CDR3 has 13 amino acids. This table comes from immunoSEQ multiplex PCR, and its TCRdb copy is limited to in-frame clones, with some not included. Among about 50,000 clones, 90% were seen once, and the ten largest hold 14%. This chain connects TRBV11-3 to TRBJ2-7; 7 nucleotides line up with TRBD1. The sample was peripheral blood mononuclear cells (PBMCs), taken before the fourth cycle of nivolumab. The receptor comes from a human donor with classical Hodgkin lymphoma. Here the CDR3 DNA reads TGTGCCAGTTGTTCCAGACAGGGCTACGAGCAGTACTTC. It is translated as CASCSRQGYEQYF.